A single sample is the source of the 32 T cell receptor beta chains below, sequenced in a study of blood T cell repertoires in COVID-19. Sequencing was performed with immunoSEQ multiplex PCR; in TCRdb, only in-frame clones are kept and a portion is missing. Of about 370,000 clones in the sample, 90% were seen once. Sequenced sample: peripheral blood. The receptors derive from a man aged 18 to 30 with active or convalescent COVID-19.

V gene TRBV6-5 combines with J gene TRBJ2-2, with 9 bases identical to TRBD2. This CDR3 is 15 amino acids long. Germline CDR1 MNHEY, CDR2 SVGAGI. The V gene end was trimmed by 7 bases and the J gene end by 4 bases; junction bases not matched to a gene: 7. This CDR3 reads CASTGLAGPTGELFF. The CDR3 DNA reads as TGTGCCAGCACGGGTCTAGCGGGGCCCACCGGGGAGCTGTTTTTT.

Regarding this clone: A single base is all that separates this from a far larger clone, so a read error is likely. This rearrangement joins TRBV6-8 to TRBJ1-5; 7 nucleotides line up with TRBD1. Germline CDR1 reads MNHGY; CDR2 reads SAAAGT. J was trimmed by 5 bases and V by 8 bases; bases with no gene match: 15. The CDR3 is 16 residues long. The CDR3 DNA reads as TGTGCCAGCTGTGATAGAAGGGGGCTAGGGGATCAGCCCCAGCATTTT. Amino acid sequence: CASCDRRGLGDQPQHF.

CDR3 residues: CASSELQGGEAFF. Written as DNA, the CDR3 is TGTGCCAGCAGTGAACTCCAAGGAGGGGAAGCTTTCTTT. The chain couples TRBV6-4 to TRBJ1-1; D gene ambiguous. V lost 3 bases and J lost 8, with 13 bases in between. The length of the CDR3 is 13 residues. Germline CDR1 MRHNA, CDR2 SNTAGT.

This clone was counted a single time. The CDR3 DNA reads as TGTGCCAGTAGTTTCTCCGGGACAGGGTACAACTACGAGCAGTACTTC. This sequence encodes CASSFSGTGYNYEQYF. The chain carries TRBV19 and TRBJ2-7; 9 nucleotides line up with TRBD1. V gave up 5 bases and J gave up 3 bases; unmatched junction bases: 11. The CDR3 is 16 residues long. CDR1 LNHDA and CDR2 SQIVND come from the germline V gene (reference sequence). The full variable domain, rest sourced from reference TRBV19 and TRBJ2-7, is DGGITQSPKYLFRKEGQNVTLSCEQNLNHDAMYWYRQDPGQGLRLIYYSQIVNDFQKGDIAEGYSVSREKKESFPLTVTSAQKNPTAFYLCASSFSGTGYNYEQYFGPGTRLTVT.

This chain joins TRBV19 and TRBJ1-4; 7 bases are shared with TRBD1. The CDR3 runs to 14 residues. The V gene's germline CDR1 is LNHDA and CDR2 SQIVND (reference sequence). V shed 6 bases, J shed 15 bases, and the junction held 16 bases outside the gene matches. The CDR3 nucleotides are TGTGCCAGTAGCGCCCTTATCCCCCGGGACAGCATGTTTTTT. Translation gives CASSALIPRDSMFF.

The chain has TRBV28 and TRBJ2-1; 8 nucleotides align to TRBD1. CDR1 and CDR2 (germline): MDHEN, SYDVKM. This CDR3 comprises 13 residues. With V trimmed by 3 bases and J by 5 bases, 0 bases remained unmatched. Here the CDR3 DNA reads TGTGCCAGCAGTTTGGACAGGGACAATGAGCAGTTCTTC. Protein: CASSLDRDNEQFF.

As to this clone: One end of the junction is discordant with germline, which a read error may explain. The V and J genes are TRBV12-3 or TRBV12-4 and TRBJ1-2; 7 nucleotides align to TRBD1. The CDR3 has 8 residues. The CDR3 sequence is CGTACYTF. CDR3 coding DNA: TGCGGGACAGCTTGCTACACCTTC.

V gene TRBV10-3 combines with J gene TRBJ1-2; TRBD1 might be the D (5 bases). The CDR3 covers 17 residues. Germline V gene data show CDR1 as ENHRY and CDR2 as SYGVKD. Trimming left V 4 bases short and J 4 bases short, with 22 bases between. Here the CDR3 DNA reads TGTGCCATCAGTGCTCTACTGGTGGGGCAGCACCCCTATGGCTACACCTTC. This sequence encodes CAISALLVGQHPYGYTF.

The chain couples TRBV5-4 to TRBJ2-1, with TRBD1 identical over 7 bases. Germline CDR1 and CDR2: SGHNT and YYREEE (reference sequence). V shed 4 bases and J 5 bases; nucleotides not matched to a gene: 6. This CDR3 is built from 14 residues. CDR3: CASSPGQINNEQFF. The CDR3, as DNA: TGTGCCAGCAGCCCGGGACAGATCAACAATGAGCAGTTCTTC.

This chain uses TRBV4-2 with TRBJ1-6, with TRBD1 matching over 8 bases. Germline lookup yields CDR1 LGHNA and CDR2 YNFKEQ. The CDR3 runs to 16 residues. V was clipped by 0 bases and J by 7 bases; unmatched bases: 5. CDR3 DNA sequence: TGTGCCAGCAGCCAAGATGAAGGACAGGGAAATTCACCCCTCCACTTT. Its translation: CASSQDEGQGNSPLHF.

This clone was observed once. The V and J genes are TRBV5-1 and TRBJ1-2; 8 bases fit TRBD1. The V gene's germline CDR1 is SGHRS and CDR2 YFSETQ. The trim removed 4 bases at V and 8 bases at J, leaving 7 bases unmatched. The CDR3 spans 13 residues. DNA of the CDR3: TGCGCCAGCAGCGAGGACAGGGCGGGAGGCTACACCTTC. The encoded protein is CASSEDRAGGYTF.

The chain couples TRBV4-3 to TRBJ2-7; a weak D match, TRBD1 (6 bases). This CDR3 is 15 amino acids long. Trimming took off 3 bases at V and 6 bases at J, with 18 bases between the two ends. From germline, CDR1 is LGHNA and CDR2 YSLEER. In nucleotides, the CDR3 is TGCGCCAGCAGCCACTACTGGGGGCAGACCGGCGAGCAGTACTTC. Translated, it gives CASSHYWGQTGEQYF.

The chain joins TRBV25-1 to TRBJ1-1; 7 bases are shared with TRBD1. The germline V gene has CDR1 MGHDK and CDR2 SYGVNS. Losses at the gene ends were 6 bases for V and 4 bases for J; bases not matched to a gene: 8. CDR3 length: 14 amino acids. Here the CDR3 reads CASSLRGQGTEAFF. CDR3 coding DNA: TGTGCCAGCAGCCTAAGGGGGCAGGGCACTGAAGCTTTCTTT. Based on the CDR3 plus reference TRBV25-1 and TRBJ1-1, the full variable domain is EADIYQTPRYLVIGTGKKITLECSQTMGHDKMYWYQQDPGMELHLIHYSYGVNSTEKGDLSSESTVSRIRTEHFPLTLESARPSHTSQYLCASSLRGQGTEAFFGQGTRLTVV.

The J gene is TRBJ2-4, the V gene TRBV2; D may be TRBD1 (6 bases). V was shortened by 6 bases and J by 0 bases, with 15 bases between the two germline ends. Germline CDR1 is SNHLY and CDR2 is FYNNEI. This CDR3 has 16 residues. CDR3 DNA: TGTGCCAGCAGAAGGTCCCCAGGGGTAGCCAAAAACATTCAGTACTTC. It codes for CASRRSPGVAKNIQYF.

This sequence joins TRBV7-2 and TRBJ2-3; 9 bases match TRBD2. Trimming took 4 bases from V and 2 from J; bases not matched to a gene: 10. The CDR3 runs 17 residues. Germline CDR1 is SGHTA and CDR2 is FQGNSA. The CDR3 reads CASSSPTSGRPTDTQYF. The CDR3 nucleotides are TGTGCCAGCAGCTCCCCGACTAGCGGAAGACCCACAGATACGCAGTATTTT. Variable domain in full (rest from reference TRBV7-2 and TRBJ2-3): GAGVSQSPSNKVTEKGKDVELRCDPISGHTALYWYRQSLGQGLEFLIYFQGNSAPDKSGLPSDRFSAERTGGSVSTLTIQRTQQEDSAVYLCASSSPTSGRPTDTQYFGPGTRLTVL.

J is TRBJ2-1 and V is TRBV19; 12 bases fit TRBD2. The CDR3 is 15 residues long. V was clipped by 7 bases and J by 8 bases; unmatched bases: 9. Germline values: CDR1 LNHDA, CDR2 SQIVND (reference sequence). The CDR3 loop is CASKRGLAGEDEQFF. CDR3 sequence (DNA): TGTGCCAGTAAGAGGGGACTAGCGGGTGAGGATGAGCAGTTCTTC.

The sample holds one count of this clone. The CDR3 DNA reads TGTGCCAGCAGTGGCCGGGACAGGGATGTTGGCTACACCTTC. It specifies CASSGRDRDVGYTF. J is TRBJ1-2 and V is TRBV6-6; 9 positions agree with TRBD1. Trimming cost V 5 bases and J 7 bases; bases outside gene matches: 8. The CDR3 extends over 14 amino acids. CDR1 and CDR2 (germline): MNHNY, SVGAGI (reference sequence).

This clone was counted between two and nine times. The chain carries TRBV7-8 and TRBJ1-4, with D uncertain. CDR3 size: 15 residues. CDR1 is SGHVS, CDR2 FQNEAQ, per germline. Trimming left V 2 bases short and J 1 base short, with 8 bases between. CDR3 sequence (DNA): TGTGCCAGCAGCTTATTGTCGGGAACTAATGAAAAACTGTTTTTT. Amino acid sequence: CASSLLSGTNEKLFF.

Details on this clone: The same CDR3 can be traced to other DNA sequences in this sample. CDR3 in DNA: TGCGCCAGCAGCTTGGCGGGAGGCGAGCAGTACTTC. This gives the protein CASSLAGGEQYF. The rearrangement links TRBV5-1 to TRBJ2-7; 7 nucleotides line up with TRBD2. Trimming cost V 0 bases and J 6 bases; bases outside gene matches: 0. The CDR3 is 12 amino acids. The germline V gene encodes CDR1 SGHRS and CDR2 YFSETQ.

The genes are TRBV19 and TRBJ1-5; D is possibly TRBD1 (5 bases). V was clipped by 6 bases and J by 4 bases, with 10 bases between them. The CDR3 totals 13 residues. Germline lookup yields CDR1 LNHDA and CDR2 SQIVND (reference sequence). DNA for the CDR3: TGTGCCAGTAGGCAGGGTTTTAATCAGCCCCAGCATTTT. Translation gives CASRQGFNQPQHF.

The genes are TRBV27 and TRBJ2-1; tentatively, D is TRBD1 (6 bases). The CDR3 is made up of 13 amino acids. The V end was cut by 4 bases, the J end by 7 bases, with 11 bases between. Germline V CDR1 and CDR2: MNHEY, SMNVEV (reference sequence). This CDR3 is CASSSGHPNEQFF. CDR3 bases: TGTGCCAGCAGTTCGGGACATCCAAATGAGCAGTTCTTC.

This clone was counted a few times. V and J are TRBV4-1 and TRBJ1-5; 7 positions match TRBD1. The CDR3 has 15 residues. Germline V gives CDR1 MGHRA, CDR2 YSYEKL. Trimming took 4 bases from V and 7 from J; bases not matched to a gene: 10. The CDR3 sequence is CASSLVATGSQPQHF. The CDR3 DNA reads as TGCGCCAGCAGCCTCGTAGCGACAGGGAGCCAGCCCCAGCATTTT.

The V call is TRBV7-2, the J call TRBJ1-5, with a tentative D call TRBD1 (5 bases). This CDR3 has 13 residues. Germline values: CDR1 SGHTA, CDR2 FQGNSA. V lost 4 bases to trimming and J lost 11 bases, with 15 bases between them. The CDR3 DNA is TGTGCCAGCAGCTCGTCCCCGGGGGGGTCCCAGCATTTT. Its translation: CASSSSPGGSQHF.

This rearrangement joins TRBV5-1 to TRBJ2-1; D gene ambiguous. From germline, CDR1 is SGHRS and CDR2 YFSETQ. Trimming removed 0 bases at V and 1 base at J, with 8 bases between. The CDR3 is made up of 15 amino acids. CDR3 in amino acids: CASSLGGISYNEQFF. CDR3 DNA: TGCGCCAGCAGCTTGGGAGGAATATCCTACAATGAGCAGTTCTTC. The whole variable domain, filled in from reference TRBV5-1 and TRBJ2-1, reads KAGVTQTPRYLIKTRGQQVTLSCSPISGHRSVSWYQQTPGQGLQFLFEYFSETQRNKGNFPGRFSGRQFSNSRSEMNVSTLELGDSALYLCASSLGGISYNEQFFGPGTRLTVL.

The chain uses TRBV6-6 and TRBJ2-7; 7 bases line up with TRBD1. Germline CDR1 is MNHNY and CDR2 is SVGAGI (reference sequence). The CDR3 covers 16 residues. V gave up 0 bases and J gave up 1 base; unmatched junction bases: 6. In DNA, the CDR3 is TGTGCCAGCAGTTACTCGGTAGGGGGCGTATCCTACGAGCAGTACTTC. As protein: CASSYSVGGVSYEQYF.

The chain uses TRBV7-2 and TRBJ2-7, with a possible D match to TRBD1 (5 bases). Germline lookup yields CDR1 SGHTA and CDR2 FQGNSA. This CDR3 is built from 16 residues. Trimming took off 1 base at V and 4 bases at J, with 17 bases between the two ends. For the CDR3, the DNA is TGTGCCAGCAGCTTAGTTCTGGGGCTGCGTTGGTACGAGCAGTACTTC. Protein: CASSLVLGLRWYEQYF.

This chain links TRBV10-3 with TRBJ2-2, with 9 bases lining up with TRBD1. This CDR3 has 13 amino acids. Trimming took 7 bases from V and 5 from J; bases not matched to a gene: 2. Germline loops: CDR1 ENHRY, CDR2 SYGVKD. Written as DNA, the CDR3 is TGTGCCATCACGACAGGGGGAACCGGGGAGCTGTTTTTT. It is translated as CAITTGGTGELFF.

The chain employs TRBV7-2 and TRBJ1-5, with a possible D match to TRBD1 (5 bases). V lost 3 bases and J lost 7, with 13 bases in between. Germline V gene data show CDR1 as SGHTA and CDR2 as FQGNSA. This CDR3 has 14 amino acids. CDR3 in DNA: TGTGCCAGCAGCTTGGGGGGTATCGGGCAGCCCCAGCATTTT. This sequence encodes CASSLGGIGQPQHF.

The rearrangement uses TRBV10-3 and TRBJ2-1; 11 bases are shared with TRBD2. The CDR3 has 13 residues. CDR1 and CDR2 from the germline V gene are ENHRY and SYGVKD. The ends lost 0 bases at V and 15 bases at J; junction bases unmatched: 4. In DNA form, the CDR3 reads TGTGCCATCAGTGAGTCGGCTAGCGGGAGGCTGTTCTTC. Residues: CAISESASGRLFF.

The chain combines TRBV19 with TRBJ2-7; maybe TRBD2 (6 bases). Germline V gene sequence: CDR1 LNHDA, CDR2 SQIVND (reference sequence). V lost 3 bases, J lost 1 base, and 10 bases lay in between. There are 14 residues in the CDR3. The CDR3 is CASSMRGPSYEQYF. Here the CDR3 DNA reads TGTGCCAGTAGTATGCGGGGTCCATCCTACGAGCAGTACTTC.

The CDR3 DNA sequence: TGTGCCAGCAGGCCTTGGACTAGCGGAGGCACAGATACGCAGTATTTT. This codes for CASRPWTSGGTDTQYF. The rearrangement joins TRBV2 to TRBJ2-3; TRBD2 matches 10 bases. J gave up 1 base and V 6 bases, and 7 bases lay outside the gene matches. CDR3 size: 16 residues. CDR1 and CDR2 from the germline V gene are SNHLY and FYNNEI.

J is TRBJ1-2 and V is TRBV2, with 9 bases aligning to TRBD1. The CDR3 has 14 residues. In germline, CDR1 is SNHLY, CDR2 FYNNEI. V shed 3 bases and J 5 bases; nucleotides not matched to a gene: 4. The CDR3 protein is CASSEGTGRYGYTF. CDR3 DNA sequence: TGTGCCAGCAGTGAGGGGACAGGGCGATATGGCTACACCTTC.